This T cell receptor (beta chain) was recovered during a study of blood T cells in healthy people across ages. This CDR3 comprises 16 residues. Trimming removed 4 bases at V and 9 bases at J, with 22 bases between. The germline V gene encodes CDR1 MDHEN and CDR2 SYDVKM. The authors ran a second PCR of roughly 6 to 12 cycles using a sample-barcoded 5' primer and a J-beta primer mix. A single record per CDR3 protein comes from TCRdb applying MiXCR to the 5' RACE reads. The table includes about 1.4 million distinct CDR3 sequences, roughly 60% detected once. To note about this clonotype: Its antigen is not known.

Study conclusions and caveats: Roughly linear declines in TCR beta diversity per million T cells occurred with age.

The specimen was blood. The sequence was collected from a man younger than 30 in good health. The rearrangement joins TRBV28 to TRBJ2-1; TRBD2 is a possible D gene (6 bases). The CDR3 DNA follows: TGTGCCAGCAGTTCTTTGGGGAGGTGGGAAGGGCCTGAGCAGTTCTTC. It is translated as CASSSLGRWEGPEQFF.